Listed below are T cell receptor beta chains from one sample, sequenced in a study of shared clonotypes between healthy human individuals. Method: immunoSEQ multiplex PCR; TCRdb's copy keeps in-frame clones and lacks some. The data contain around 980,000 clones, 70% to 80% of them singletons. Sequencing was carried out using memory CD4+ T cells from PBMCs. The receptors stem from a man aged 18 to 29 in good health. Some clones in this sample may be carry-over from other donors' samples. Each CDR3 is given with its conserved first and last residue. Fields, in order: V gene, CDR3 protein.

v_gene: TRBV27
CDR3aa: CASSLSGREYREQYF

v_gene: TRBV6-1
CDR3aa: CASSEATGTPGRGYTF

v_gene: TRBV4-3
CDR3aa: CASSQDRQTTDTQYF

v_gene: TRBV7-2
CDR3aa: CASSLEVVGLAVGEQYF

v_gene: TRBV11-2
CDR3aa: CASSLDRGPDEQFF

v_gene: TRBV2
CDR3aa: CASSEAVSADTQYF

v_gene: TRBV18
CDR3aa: CASSPDREGGYTF

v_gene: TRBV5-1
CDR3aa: CASSLEGSGYTF

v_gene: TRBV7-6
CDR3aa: CASSLQSRTQGEQYF

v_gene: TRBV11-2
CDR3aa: CASSLDPRTSGRVHNEQFF

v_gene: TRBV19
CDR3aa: CASSIEQPLQPQHF

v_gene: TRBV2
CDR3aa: CASSWASTGELFF

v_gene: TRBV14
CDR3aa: CASSQVGLADEQYF

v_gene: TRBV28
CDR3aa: CASSSRETQYF

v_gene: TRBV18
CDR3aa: CASSPDTEAFF

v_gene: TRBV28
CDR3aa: CASSEGQPFNEQFF

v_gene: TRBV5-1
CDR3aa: CASSLAGRGNTGELFF

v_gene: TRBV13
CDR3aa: CASSLGTPLSTDTQYF

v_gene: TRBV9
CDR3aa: CASSAGRDRGSSDTQYF

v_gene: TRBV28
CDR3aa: CASSSRDEGETQYF

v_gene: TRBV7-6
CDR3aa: CASSLETSGRYNEQFF

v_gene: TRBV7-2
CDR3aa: CASSLGSDGLNEKLFF

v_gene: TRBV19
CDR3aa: CASTETGATNQPQHF

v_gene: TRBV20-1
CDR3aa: CSAPMNTEAFF

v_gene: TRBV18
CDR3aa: CASSPKEGAEAFF

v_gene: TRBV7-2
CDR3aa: CASSEAGAAAVYEQFF

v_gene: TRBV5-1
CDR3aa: CASSFQNNEQFF

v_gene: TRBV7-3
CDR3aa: CASSLTGYEQFF

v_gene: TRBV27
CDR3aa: CASSSRDRGIYEQYF

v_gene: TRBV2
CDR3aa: CASNGQYSSTDTQYF

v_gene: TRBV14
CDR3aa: CASSQYGIDTGELFF

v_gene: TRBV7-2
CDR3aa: CASSLVGPESYSNQPQHF

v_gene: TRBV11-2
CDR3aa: CASSLDPTSSNEQFF

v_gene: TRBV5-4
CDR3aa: CASSPAGAGQPQHF

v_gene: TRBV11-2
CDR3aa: CASSSGGRSTDEQYF

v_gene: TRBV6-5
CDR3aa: CASSTDRVYGYTF

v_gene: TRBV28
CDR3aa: CASSPTGGVTDTQYF

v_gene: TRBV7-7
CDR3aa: CASSLGAKETQYF

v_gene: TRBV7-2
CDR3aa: CASSFYGYKNTEAFF

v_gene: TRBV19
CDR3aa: CASSRREAPLGNEQFF

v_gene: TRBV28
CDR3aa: CASSPAWQGMGGYTF

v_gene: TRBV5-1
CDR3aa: CASSLAGNTIYF

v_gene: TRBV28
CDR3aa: CASSWAAGAYEQYF

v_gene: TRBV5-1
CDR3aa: CASSLAVGSNTEAFF

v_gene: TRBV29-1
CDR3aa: CSVHRSGTGGRSTEAFF

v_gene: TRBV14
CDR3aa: CASSRRLAGENEQFF

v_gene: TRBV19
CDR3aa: CASSSWDTQYF

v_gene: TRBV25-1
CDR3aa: CASSLQRLGKTYGYTF